A selection of T cell receptor beta chains follows, all from one sample in a study of shared clonotypes between healthy human individuals. The data were produced by immunoSEQ multiplex PCR, yet TCRdb's version contains in-frame clones alone and is incomplete. The data contain around 2.5 million clones, approximately 94% of them singletons. The sample comprised naive CD4+ T cells from PBMCs. The receptors originated from a man aged 18 to 35 in good health. Some clones in this sample may be carry-over from other donors' samples. Each CDR3 is given with its conserved first and last residue. Each record gives: D gene, CDR3 length, clone size, J gene, V gene, CDR3 protein, CDR3 DNA. The D gene is left open where the match is weak. Clone size appears in some rows only: once, few, many, or a class for an expanded clone.

>.|16|.|TRBJ2-7|TRBV30
CAWSSVDLFWAYEQYF
TGTGCCTGGAGTAGTGTCGACCTTTTCTGGGCCTACGAGCAGTACTTC
>.|14|.|TRBJ2-2|TRBV7-8
CASSLLHGTGELFF
TGTGCCAGCAGCTTACTTCATGGGACCGGGGAGCTGTTTTTT
>.|13|.|TRBJ1-6|TRBV7-9
CASSLTRESPLHF
TGTGCCAGCAGCTTGACAAGGGAATCCCCCCTCCACTTT
>TRBD2|16|.|TRBJ2-3|TRBV7-3
CASSTGLAGNTDTQYF
TGTGCCAGCAGTACGGGACTAGCGGGTAACACAGATACGCAGTATTTT
>TRBD1|15|.|TRBJ2-7|TRBV18
CASSPPGQGPYEQYF
TGTGCCAGCTCACCACCGGGACAGGGACCCTACGAGCAGTACTTC
>TRBD1|13|.|TRBJ1-3|TRBV30
CAWSFPGGNTIYF
TGTGCCTGGAGTTTCCCAGGGGGCAACACCATATATTTT
>.|15|.|TRBJ1-5|TRBV7-2
CASSLAAGLNQPQHF
TGTGCCAGCAGCTTAGCTGCCGGATTGAATCAGCCCCAGCATTTT
>.|13|.|TRBJ1-2|TRBV7-3
CASSPGGGRGYTF
TGTGCCAGCAGCCCCGGGGGGGGCCGGGGCTACACCTTC
>.|15|.|TRBJ2-3|TRBV14
CASSQGTHSTDTQYF
TGTGCCAGCAGCCAAGGGACTCACAGTACAGATACGCAGTATTTT
>.|15|.|TRBJ1-2|TRBV30
CAWGGTLVPHYGYTF
TGTGCCTGGGGAGGGACACTCGTCCCCCACTATGGCTACACCTTC
>.|17|once|TRBJ2-1|TRBV7-2
CASSLLGLMSSYNEQFF
TGTGCCAGCAGCTTACTGGGGCTCATGAGCTCCTACAATGAGCAGTTCTTC
>.|14|few|TRBJ1-2|TRBV9
CASSVIGTARGYTF
TGTGCCAGCAGCGTCATTGGGACCGCTCGGGGCTACACCTTC
>.|15|.|TRBJ2-3|TRBV6-1
CASSKRADPTDTQYF
TGTGCCAGCAGTAAAAGGGCAGATCCCACAGATACGCAGTATTTT
>.|15|.|TRBJ2-6|TRBV25-1
CASTPERGGANVLTF
TGTGCCAGCACTCCGGAGAGGGGTGGGGCCAACGTCCTGACTTTC
>TRBD2|15|.|TRBJ2-5|TRBV5-1
CASSPGAGGLETQYF
TGCGCCAGCAGTCCCGGGGCGGGAGGTTTAGAGACCCAGTACTTC
>TRBD2|13|.|TRBJ2-1|TRBV6-1
CASRVEREREQFF
TGTGCCAGCAGGGTAGAGCGGGAGAGGGAGCAGTTCTTC
>.|14|.|TRBJ2-3|TRBV19
CASSPMSSTDTQYF
TGTGCCAGTAGTCCTATGTCTAGCACAGATACGCAGTATTTT
>.|13|few|TRBJ1-5|TRBV30
CAWSGGGDQPQHF
TGTGCCTGGAGTGGCGGGGGGGATCAGCCCCAGCATTTT
>TRBD1|15|.|TRBJ2-5|TRBV27
CASLHRGTIQETQYF
TGTGCCAGCTTACACAGGGGCACCATCCAAGAGACCCAGTACTTC
>.|13|.|TRBJ2-7|TRBV7-2
CASSLESGYEQYF
TGTGCCAGCAGCTTAGAATCAGGATACGAGCAGTACTTC
>.|15|.|TRBJ1-1|TRBV7-2
CASSPRRGLNTEAFF
TGTGCCAGCAGCCCCCGTAGGGGCCTGAACACTGAAGCTTTCTTT
>.|14|.|TRBJ2-2|TRBV7-8
CASSPLRDTGELFF
TGTGCCAGCAGCCCCCTCCGAGACACCGGGGAGCTGTTTTTT
>TRBD1|13|.|TRBJ1-2|TRBV28
CASSAGQHLGYTF
TGTGCCAGCAGCGCGGGACAGCATTTAGGCTACACCTTC
>.|14|.|TRBJ1-4|TRBV30
CAWSSGSSREKLFF
TGTGCCTGGAGCAGCGGGTCATCACGGGAAAAACTGTTTTTT
>.|13|.|TRBJ1-2|TRBV9
CASSVGHNYGYTF
TGTGCCAGCAGCGTAGGGCATAACTATGGCTACACCTTC
>.|16|.|TRBJ2-5|TRBV5-1
CASSLESGSFGETQYF
TGCGCCAGCAGCTTGGAATCAGGGTCTTTCGGGGAGACCCAGTACTTC
>.|13|once|TRBJ2-5|TRBV18
CASSSVGRETQYF
TGTGCCAGCTCTTCGGTAGGGAGAGAGACCCAGTACTTC
>TRBD2|16|.|TRBJ2-1|TRBV7-3
CASSLNSVAGGREQFF
TGTGCCAGCAGCTTAAATTCTGTAGCGGGAGGCCGAGAGCAGTTCTTC
>.|13|.|TRBJ2-5|TRBV5-1
CASSSEGRETQYF
TGCGCCAGCAGCTCCGAAGGGAGAGAGACCCAGTACTTC
>.|19|.|TRBJ2-1|TRBV5-1
CASSLEELGLRSLINEQFF
TGCGCCAGCAGCTTGGAGGAGTTGGGGCTGCGTTCACTAATCAATGAGCAGTTCTTC
>.|11|.|TRBJ2-3|TRBV4-1
CASSQARGQYF
TGCGCCAGCAGCCAAGCACGGGGGCAGTATTTT
>.|14|few|TRBJ2-7|TRBV11-2
CASSPPGRSYEQYF
TGTGCCAGCAGCCCGCCGGGGCGGTCTTACGAGCAGTACTTC
>.|13|.|TRBJ2-5|TRBV2
CASTDGVQETQYF
TGTGCCAGCACCGACGGAGTCCAAGAGACCCAGTACTTC
>.|14|.|TRBJ1-5|TRBV19
CASSIPGHRQPQHF
TGTGCCAGTAGTATCCCGGGACACCGGCAGCCCCAGCATTTT
>TRBD1|15|.|TRBJ2-4|TRBV28
CASSSGQWAKNIQYF
TGTGCCAGCAGTTCGGGACAGTGGGCCAAAAACATTCAGTACTTC
>TRBD2|14|.|TRBJ2-1|TRBV11-3
CASSSTSGQDEQFF
TGTGCCAGCAGCTCCACTAGCGGCCAGGATGAGCAGTTCTTC
>.|17|.|TRBJ2-3|TRBV29-1
CSVERSRRVYLADTQYF
TGCAGCGTTGAAAGGTCTCGTCGGGTCTACCTTGCGGATACGCAGTATTTT
>.|13|.|TRBJ2-5|TRBV7-3
CASSRGQSETQYF
TGTGCCAGCAGCCGGGGACAATCGGAGACCCAGTACTTC
>TRBD1|17|.|TRBJ2-3|TRBV28
CASSYRHYRGWADTQYF
TGTGCCAGCAGTTACAGGCATTACAGGGGATGGGCAGATACGCAGTATTTT
>.|15|.|TRBJ1-1|TRBV5-1
CASSLEGQKNTEAFF
TGCGCCAGCAGCTTGGAGGGACAAAAGAACACTGAAGCTTTCTTT
>.|15|.|TRBJ1-1|TRBV5-1
CASSVRGGANTEAFF
TGCGCCAGCAGCGTTCGGGGGGGCGCGAACACTGAAGCTTTCTTT